Listed below are T cell receptor beta chains from one sample, sequenced in a study of blood T cell repertoires in COVID-19. The table came from immunoSEQ multiplex PCR; TCRdb's copy has only in-frame clones and leaves some out. The sample has approximately 300,000 clones, 85% seen once. Sequencing was carried out using PBMCs or T cells enriched from blood (not recorded which). All receptors come from a woman aged 30 to 39 who had been exposed to COVID-19. Both conserved end residues are part of each CDR3. D genes are given only for firm matches. For some rows the clone size is stated as once, few or many, or as a class when expanded; others skip it.

clone_size	j_call	d_call	v_call	cdr3_aa	cdr3_nt
-	TRBJ1-6	TRBD1	TRBV30	CATGSGTGRNSPLHF	TGTGCAACCGGGTCCGGGACAGGGAGGAATTCACCCCTCCACTTT
-	TRBJ2-7	TRBD2	TRBV5-6	CASSFLAGYSYEQYF	TGTGCCAGCAGCTTCCTAGCGGGGTATTCCTACGAGCAGTACTTC
-	TRBJ2-1	TRBD2	TRBV5-1	CASKLSAGRNNEQFF	TGCGCCAGCAAACTTTCAGCGGGGCGAAACAATGAGCAGTTCTTC
-	TRBJ1-5	TRBD1	TRBV27	CASSFYTGTGINQPQHF	TGTGCCAGCAGTTTCTATACCGGGACAGGAATCAATCAGCCCCAGCATTTT
once	TRBJ2-7	-	TRBV6-5	CASSYPGLGAAEQYF	TGTGCCAGCAGTTACCCCGGATTGGGGGCAGCGGAGCAGTACTTC
-	TRBJ1-2	-	TRBV29-1	CSALGLKGYTF	TGCAGCGCCCTGGGGCTAAAGGGCTACACCTTC
-	TRBJ2-5	TRBD2	TRBV19	CASSRQTSGGWETQYF	TGTGCCAGTAGTCGCCAGACTAGCGGGGGGTGGGAGACCCAGTACTTC
-	TRBJ2-7	TRBD1	TRBV27	CASSSWTGVRHRYEQYF	TGTGCCAGCAGTTCCTGGACAGGGGTCAGGCATCGATACGAGCAGTACTTC
-	TRBJ2-5	TRBD2	TRBV29-1	CSTRTSGVETQYF	TGCAGCACAAGGACTAGCGGCGTAGAGACCCAGTACTTC
-	TRBJ2-7	TRBD1	TRBV2	CASSVTGTGPSAQYF	TGTGCCAGCAGTGTGACCGGGACAGGTCCTTCTGCGCAGTACTTC
few	TRBJ1-5	-	TRBV2	CASAQGVDQPQHF	TGTGCCAGCGCGCAGGGCGTGGATCAGCCCCAGCATTTT
-	TRBJ2-7	-	TRBV6-5	CASTPSGGLYEQYF	TGTGCCAGCACTCCCTCCGGGGGGCTATACGAGCAGTACTTC
-	TRBJ2-5	-	TRBV5-1	CASSLAVPVSETQYF	TGCGCCAGCAGCTTGGCGGTTCCCGTAAGTGAGACCCAGTACTTC
-	TRBJ2-2	TRBD1	TRBV15	CATSRQGVLSGELFF	TGTGCCACCAGCAGGCAGGGGGTACTTTCCGGGGAGCTGTTTTTT
-	TRBJ1-1	TRBD1	TRBV18	CASSPWTGPNTEAFF	TGTGCCAGCTCACCCTGGACAGGACCGAACACTGAAGCTTTCTTT
-	TRBJ2-1	TRBD2	TRBV9	CASSVDSSGRVGNEQFF	TGTGCCAGCAGCGTAGACTCTAGCGGGAGGGTAGGGAATGAGCAGTTCTTC
-	TRBJ2-1	-	TRBV9	CASSVGTGSYNEQFF	TGTGCCAGCAGCGTAGGAACGGGCTCCTACAATGAGCAGTTCTTC
-	TRBJ1-2	TRBD1	TRBV9	CASSAPDRGLNYGYTF	TGTGCCAGCAGCGCTCCGGACAGGGGGTTAAACTATGGCTACACCTTC
-	TRBJ1-2	-	TRBV14	CASSQEAGNYGYTF	TGTGCCAGCAGCCAAGAGGCAGGGAACTATGGCTACACCTTC
-	TRBJ1-2	-	TRBV27	CASSYRRGYGYTF	TGTGCCAGCAGTTACAGGAGAGGCTATGGCTACACCTTC
-	TRBJ2-7	TRBD2	TRBV3-1/TRBV3-2	CASSSRAGEAEQYF	TGTGCCAGCAGCTCGCGAGCGGGAGAGGCCGAGCAGTACTTC
-	TRBJ1-5	-	TRBV6-5	CASLQPGSNQPQHF	TGTGCCAGCCTACAACCGGGGAGCAATCAGCCCCAGCATTTT
-	TRBJ1-2	TRBD1	TRBV7-9	CASSSPGQGDYGYTF	TGTGCCAGCAGTTCACCGGGACAGGGCGACTATGGCTACACCTTC
-	TRBJ1-1	-	TRBV5-4	CASSRQDGYTEAFF	TGTGCCAGCAGCCGACAGGACGGTTACACTGAAGCTTTCTTT
-	TRBJ2-2	-	TRBV27	CASSLFGTGAGELFF	TGTGCCAGCAGTTTGTTTGGGACTGGTGCTGGGGAGCTGTTTTTT
-	TRBJ2-5	TRBD1	TRBV27	CASRTGVQETQYF	TGTGCCAGCAGAACAGGGGTCCAAGAGACCCAGTACTTC
-	TRBJ2-1	TRBD2	TRBV5-4	CASSLVLAGPLGNEQFF	TGTGCCAGCAGCTTGGTACTAGCGGGGCCCTTAGGTAATGAGCAGTTCTTC
-	TRBJ1-3	-	TRBV6-6	CAGHGDASGNTIYF	TGTGCCGGACATGGGGATGCCTCTGGAAACACCATATATTTT
-	TRBJ1-1	-	TRBV5-1	CASSSDGQNTEAFF	TGCGCCAGCAGCTCCGACGGACAGAACACTGAAGCTTTCTTT
-	TRBJ1-1	TRBD1	TRBV7-3	CASSLGPGGTEAFF	TGTGCCAGCAGCTTAGGGCCAGGGGGGACTGAAGCTTTCTTT
few	TRBJ1-5	-	TRBV28	CASRKGLGSSQHF	TGTGCCAGCCGAAAGGGACTGGGATCGTCCCAGCATTTT
few	TRBJ1-2	-	TRBV30	CAWSVWQGGGGYTF	TGTGCCTGGAGTGTTTGGCAGGGAGGGGGAGGCTACACCTTC
many	TRBJ2-7	TRBD2	TRBV30	CAWRTSGGTGGYF	TGTGCCTGGAGGACCTCCGGCGGTACGGGGGGGTACTTC
-	TRBJ2-7	-	TRBV29-1	CSVETVYEQYF	TGCAGCGTTGAAACGGTCTACGAGCAGTACTTC
many	TRBJ1-6	-	TRBV7-8	CASSPLGGVYNSPLHF	TGTGCCAGCAGCCCGTTGGGGGGGGTGTATAATTCACCCCTCCACTTT
-	TRBJ2-4	TRBD1	TRBV13	CASSFDTGDGAKNIQYF	TGTGCCAGCAGCTTTGACACAGGGGATGGGGCCAAAAACATTCAGTACTTC
-	TRBJ1-6	TRBD1	TRBV6-5	CASIIQGVRSPLHF	TGTGCCAGCATAATACAGGGGGTACGATCACCCCTCCACTTT
-	TRBJ1-2	-	TRBV30	CAWKTGSGGYTF	TGTGCCTGGAAGACAGGCTCAGGGGGCTACACCTTC
-	TRBJ2-3	TRBD1	TRBV7-2	CASSLAGTGVYF	TGTGCCAGCAGCCTGGCCGGGACAGGGGTCTATTTT
-	TRBJ2-5	TRBD2	TRBV30	CAWSVPRTSGQETQYF	TGTGCCTGGAGTGTACCTCGGACTAGCGGGCAAGAGACCCAGTACTTC
-	TRBJ1-2	-	TRBV11-3	CASSFSRATWCCGYTF	TGTGCCAGCAGCTTTTCTAGAGCCACCTGGTGCTGTGGCTACACCTTC
-	TRBJ1-1	-	TRBV7-2	CASSWDTMNTEAFF	TGTGCCAGCAGCTGGGACACTATGAACACTGAAGCTTTCTTT
-	TRBJ2-1	-	TRBV28	CASSPGSYNEQFF	TGTGCCAGCAGTCCAGGTTCCTACAATGAGCAGTTCTTC
few	TRBJ2-7	TRBD2	TRBV27	CASSSLAGPSREQYF	TGTGCCAGCAGTTCACTAGCGGGCCCCTCTCGCGAGCAGTACTTC
-	TRBJ1-4	TRBD1	TRBV28	CASTPGDRVDEKLFF	TGTGCCAGCACCCCGGGGGACAGGGTGGATGAAAAACTGTTTTTT
-	TRBJ1-4	TRBD1	TRBV6-5	CASNPDRGNEKLFF	TGTGCCAGCAATCCGGACAGGGGGAATGAAAAACTGTTTTTT
-	TRBJ1-1	-	TRBV9	CASSVGRGNTEAFF	TGTGCCAGCAGCGTAGGTCGAGGGAACACTGAAGCTTTCTTT
few	TRBJ1-3	-	TRBV7-9	CASSLDSSGNTIYF	TGTGCCAGCAGCTTAGACAGCTCTGGAAACACCATATATTTT
-	TRBJ2-5	TRBD1	TRBV27	CASSFSSGGETQYF	TGTGCCAGCAGTTTCTCTTCAGGGGGAGAGACCCAGTACTTC
-	TRBJ1-6	-	TRBV2	CASSESRTERPLHF	TGTGCCAGCAGTGAAAGCCGGACAGAAAGGCCCCTCCACTTT
-	TRBJ2-3	-	TRBV4-1	CASSQERGGGVKDTQYF	TGCGCCAGCAGCCAAGAAAGGGGGGGCGGGGTGAAGGATACGCAGTATTTT